The entry below gives a single T cell receptor beta chain sequence along with its context. Authors' analysis steps: For nucleated cells, counts were estimated from reference gene primer amplification. Measured with immunoSEQ multiplex PCR; TCRdb has only the in-frame clones, and not every one. For V, J and clone size, that table is used; D and trimming come from the DNA. The sample records a few hundred thousand clones, roughly 89% being singletons. The data were obtained in a study of blood T cell repertoires in COVID-19. Study-level information: COVID-19 samples collected from the United States, Italy and Spain covered acute and convalescent phases. T cells, B-cell-depleted T cells, or PBMCs provided the cDNA or gDNA that served as material.

This CDR3 region has 14 residues. Per germline, CDR1 SGHDN and CDR2 FVKESK. The germline V and J ends were trimmed by 4 bases and 7 bases, with 16 bases remaining between them. This receptor was identified in a woman under 40 with COVID-19, enrolled during active disease. Sequenced: peripheral blood. The chain uses TRBV14 and TRBJ1-2; D not certain. The CDR3 sequence is CASSPTTNSRGYTF. In DNA form, the CDR3 reads TGTGCCAGCAGCCCAACAACGAACAGTCGTGGCTACACCTTC.